What follows are 28 T cell receptor beta chains derived from one specimen sequenced in a study of blood T cell repertoires in COVID-19. The protocol was immunoSEQ multiplex PCR, while the TCRdb copy is restricted to in-frame clones and leaves out a portion. The profile shows roughly 170,000 clones, approximately 87% of them singletons. Sequencing was done on a sample of peripheral blood. These receptors were collected from a woman aged 18-30 years who had recovered from COVID-19.

CDR3 DNA sequence: TGCGCCAGCAGCCAAAAGGGGTCGGCGGCCGGCTACAATGAGCAGTTCTTC. Translating gives CASSQKGSAAGYNEQFF. The chain links TRBV4-1 to TRBJ2-1; D possibly corresponds to TRBD1 (5 bases). With 2 bases removed from V and 3 bases from J, the gap between germline ends came to 17 bases. Germline V CDR1 and CDR2: MGHRA, YSYEKL. The CDR3 has 17 amino acids.

The chain joins TRBV11-2 to TRBJ2-5; TRBD2 matches 7 bases. The V and J ends lost 1 base and 2 bases, in that order; junction bases with no gene match: 7. Germline V gives CDR1 SGHAT, CDR2 FQNNGV. CDR3 length equals 16 residues. CDR3 nucleotides: TGTGCCAGCAGCTTAGCATCGCGGGGGACTCAAGAGACCCAGTACTTC. The encoded protein is CASSLASRGTQETQYF.

The gene calls are TRBV28 and TRBJ2-2; TRBD1 matches at 8 bases. Per the germline V gene, CDR1 is MDHEN and CDR2 is SYDVKM. V shed 4 bases, J shed 4 bases, and the junction held 8 bases outside the gene matches. The CDR3 is 16 residues long. Written as DNA, the CDR3 is TGTGCCAGCAGTTCACGGACAGGGTGGCCCACCGGGGAGCTGTTTTTT. Translated, it gives CASSSRTGWPTGELFF.

This chain links TRBV5-1 with TRBJ1-1; a weak D match, TRBD1 (6 bases). CDR1 SGHRS and CDR2 YFSETQ come from the germline V gene. The V and J ends lost 1 base and 3 bases respectively, with 13 bases between them. The CDR3 length is 15 residues. The CDR3: CASSLLWGQDTEAFF. CDR3 nucleotide sequence: TGCGCCAGCAGCTTGTTGTGGGGGCAGGACACTGAAGCTTTCTTT.

The V call is TRBV6-5, the J call TRBJ1-5; 9 positions match TRBD1. The CDR3 totals 13 residues. J gave up 6 bases and V 4 bases, and 1 base lay outside the gene matches. The V gene's germline CDR1 is MNHEY and CDR2 SVGAGI. The CDR3 nucleotides read TGTGCCAGCAGTTCGACAGGGGGTCAGCCCCAGCATTTT. Protein product: CASSSTGGQPQHF.

J is TRBJ1-5 and V is TRBV5-5; perhaps TRBD1 as D (6 bases). CDR1 and CDR2 from the germline V gene are SGHKS and YYEKEE (reference sequence). This CDR3 is built from 14 residues. V lost 2 bases and J 5 bases, leaving 11 bases between the germline ends. The CDR3 nucleotides read TGTGCCAGCAGCTTATTACAGGGCGATCAGCCCCAGCATTTT. Its protein is CASSLLQGDQPQHF.

The chain is built from TRBV18 and TRBJ2-3; 9 bases line up with TRBD2. This CDR3 has 14 amino acids. The ends lost 4 bases at V and 4 bases at J; junction bases unmatched: 3. Germline lookup yields CDR1 KGHSH and CDR2 LQKENI. The CDR3 sequence: CASSLAGGPDTQYF. The CDR3 DNA sequence: TGTGCCAGCTCACTCGCGGGAGGGCCAGATACGCAGTATTTT.

The V gene is TRBV5-1, the J gene TRBJ2-1; D possibly corresponds to TRBD1 (6 bases). Germline loops: CDR1 SGHRS, CDR2 YFSETQ. This CDR3 comprises 16 residues. The germline V and J ends were trimmed by 2 bases and 5 bases, with 17 bases remaining between them. This CDR3 is CASSFLPQGGDNEQFF. CDR3 DNA: TGCGCCAGCAGCTTCCTTCCACAGGGTGGGGACAATGAGCAGTTCTTC.

This sequence joins TRBV7-3 and TRBJ2-3, with D possibly matching TRBD1 (6 bases). The CDR3 consists of 13 residues. CDR1 is SGHTA, CDR2 FQGTGA, per germline. V gave up 1 base and J gave up 5 bases, with 7 bases separating them. The CDR3 is CASSLNRVDTQYF. The CDR3 coding sequence is TGTGCCAGCAGCTTAAACAGGGTAGATACGCAGTATTTT.

DNA of the CDR3: TGTGCCACCAGTGATACGGTCTCTGGGGCCAACGTCCTGACTTTC. The encoded protein is CATSDTVSGANVLTF. The rearrangement links TRBV24-1 to TRBJ2-6; no reliable D call. CDR1 KGHDR and CDR2 SFDVKD come from the germline V gene. The V end lost 3 bases, the J end lost 0 bases, and 5 bases lay between the germline ends. The CDR3 is 15 amino acids.

The chain combines TRBV5-4 with TRBJ1-1; 7 nucleotides match TRBD1. The V gene's germline CDR1 is SGHNT and CDR2 YYREEE (reference sequence). There are 15 residues in the CDR3. With 4 bases clipped from V and 4 bases from J, the junction kept 10 bases outside the gene matches. CDR3 in DNA: TGTGCCAGCAGCCAACCCGACACAGGGGCCACTGAAGCTTTCTTT. It is translated as CASSQPDTGATEAFF.

The V and J genes are TRBV5-1 and TRBJ2-7; possibly TRBD1 for D (6 bases). Trimming cost V 1 base and J 3 bases, with 11 bases left between them. The CDR3 is 14 amino acids. Germline V gene lookup returns CDR1 SGHRS and CDR2 YFSETQ. DNA for the CDR3: TGCGCCAGCAGCTTGTACAGGGTAAACTACGAGCAGTACGTC. It specifies CASSLYRVNYEQYV.

This clone appeared a few times. The V call is TRBV19, the J call TRBJ2-6; D gene uncertain. Looked up from germline, CDR1 is LNHDA and CDR2 is SQIVND (reference sequence). There are 16 residues in the CDR3. The germline V and J ends were trimmed by 3 bases and 0 bases, with 9 bases remaining between them. The chain's CDR3 is CASSIPVISGANVLTF. CDR3 DNA: TGTGCCAGTAGTATCCCGGTTATCTCTGGGGCCAACGTCCTGACTTTC.

This clone showed up just a few times. The genes are TRBV6-6 and TRBJ2-7; weak D call: TRBD2 (6 bases). Trimming took off 6 bases at V and 0 bases at J, with 12 bases between the two ends. Germline CDR1 MNHNY, CDR2 SVGAGI (reference sequence). The CDR3 is made up of 14 amino acids. In DNA form, the CDR3 reads TGTGCCAGCAGGGTTGGGGGGAGCTCCTACGAGCAGTACTTC. This sequence encodes CASRVGGSSYEQYF.

The chain has TRBV27 and TRBJ2-5, with TRBD1 matching over 8 bases. The CDR3 contains 15 residues. The V and J ends lost 6 bases and 1 base, in that order; junction bases with no gene match: 7. The germline gives CDR1 MNHEY, CDR2 SMNVEV (reference sequence). CDR3 nucleotides: TGTGCCAGCAGGCCGAGGGACAGGCCCCAAGAGACCCAGTACTTC. Its translation: CASRPRDRPQETQYF.

This clone turned up a few times. V usage is TRBV7-3 and J usage is TRBJ2-2; D is unresolved. With 1 base removed from V and 6 bases from J, the gap between germline ends came to 9 bases. The CDR3 length is 14 residues. Germline V gives CDR1 SGHTA, CDR2 FQGTGA. The CDR3 sequence is CASSLNLRAGELFF. The CDR3 nucleotides are TGTGCCAGCAGCTTAAATCTGCGTGCCGGGGAGCTGTTTTTT. The whole variable domain, filled in from reference TRBV7-3 and TRBJ2-2, reads GAGVSQTPSNKVTEKGKYVELRCDPISGHTALYWYRQSLGQGPEFLIYFQGTGAADDSGLPNDRFFAVRPEGSVSTLKIQRTERGDSAVYLCASSLNLRAGELFFGEGSRLTVL.

This chain joins TRBV28 and TRBJ1-2, with D possibly being TRBD1 (5 bases). Germline CDR1 reads MDHEN; CDR2 reads SYDVKM. The CDR3 spans 15 residues. V was cut by 6 bases and J by 5 bases, with 19 bases left in between. The CDR3 here is CASRTGRGVPYGYTF. The CDR3 region has the DNA TGTGCCAGCAGGACCGGGAGAGGGGTCCCTTATGGCTACACCTTC.

There are a few counts of this clone. The chain uses TRBV3-1 (or the pseudogene TRBV3-2) and TRBJ1-2; 8 nucleotides line up with TRBD1. J was trimmed by 5 bases and V by 4 bases; bases with no gene match: 18. The CDR3 length is 18 residues. Germline loops: CDR1 LGHDT, CDR2 YNNKEL (reference sequence). CDR3 sequence reads: CASSPLWAGGTVGYGYTF. The CDR3 DNA follows: TGTGCCAGCAGCCCCCTATGGGCAGGGGGCACGGTAGGGTATGGCTACACCTTC.

The V call is TRBV10-3, the J call TRBJ1-2; TRBD1 matches 9 bases. In germline, CDR1 is ENHRY, CDR2 SYGVKD. Trimming cost V 3 bases and J 2 bases; bases outside gene matches: 4. This CDR3 contains 15 residues. The CDR3 reads CAISEGTGWNYGYTF. The CDR3 DNA reads TGTGCCATCAGTGAAGGGACAGGGTGGAACTATGGCTACACCTTC.

This chain connects TRBV7-2 to TRBJ2-1, with TRBD2 identical over 12 bases. This CDR3 comprises 18 residues. With 7 bases clipped from V and 4 bases from J, the junction kept 14 bases outside the gene matches. The germline V gene has CDR1 SGHTA and CDR2 FQGNSA. The CDR3 loop reads CASTINFLAGGIYNEQFF. The CDR3 DNA reads TGTGCCAGCACCATTAACTTCCTAGCGGGGGGGATTTACAATGAGCAGTTCTTC.

V is TRBV3-1 (or the pseudogene TRBV3-2) and J is TRBJ2-5; D is undetermined. Germline CDR1 is LGHDT and CDR2 is YNNKEL (reference sequence). V was cut by 4 bases and J by 5 bases, with 5 bases left in between. This CDR3 contains 11 residues. The CDR3 nucleotides are TGTGCCAGCAGCCGAGTCGAGACCCAGTACTTC. It encodes CASSRVETQYF.

V and J are TRBV20-1 and TRBJ2-1; 14 nucleotides line up with TRBD2. Germline V gene sequence: CDR1 DFQATT, CDR2 SNEGSKA (reference sequence). V was pared by 3 bases and J by 4 bases, with 5 bases of the junction left unmatched. The CDR3 covers 16 residues. CDR3 loop: CSASRGLAGDYNEQFF. Here the CDR3 DNA reads TGCAGTGCTAGTAGGGGACTAGCGGGGGATTACAATGAGCAGTTCTTC.

The chain carries TRBV7-6 and TRBJ2-7; TRBD1 matches 7 bases. This CDR3 contains 13 residues. The V gene's germline CDR1 is SGHVS and CDR2 FNYEAQ. V shed 5 bases, J shed 5 bases, and the junction held 6 bases outside the gene matches. The CDR3, as DNA: TGTGCCAGCAGCGCCGGGACAGAAGACGAGCAGTACTTC. It yields the protein CASSAGTEDEQYF.

V usage is TRBV14 and J usage is TRBJ1-1, with a weak D call TRBD1 (6 bases). Germline CDR1 SGHDN, CDR2 FVKESK. The CDR3 is 13 residues long. Trimming pared 2 bases from V and 9 bases from J, leaving 13 bases between. Here the CDR3 DNA reads TGTGCCAGCAGCCAAATTAAGGACAGAAAAGCTTTCTTT. Its translation is CASSQIKDRKAFF.

The CDR3 bases are TGTGCCATCAGCCCCCGGGACACTGGAGGCTACGAGCAGTACTTC. Translated: CAISPRDTGGYEQYF. The V and J genes are TRBV10-3 and TRBJ2-7; tentatively, D is TRBD1 (6 bases). V was clipped by 6 bases and J by 3 bases, with 18 bases between them. The CDR3 runs 15 residues. CDR1 is ENHRY and CDR2 is SYGVKD in the germline V gene.

The V gene is TRBV4-3, the J gene TRBJ1-2, with D uncertain. The CDR3 loop spans 17 amino acids. Germline CDR1 reads LGHNA; CDR2 reads YSLEER. Trimming cost V 5 bases and J 6 bases, with 25 bases left between them. The CDR3 region is CASSAGPTYVSIHGYTF. CDR3 bases: TGCGCCAGCAGCGCGGGCCCCACATACGTTTCTATCCATGGCTACACCTTC.

The chain carries TRBV20-1 and TRBJ1-2; the D is unclear. There are 11 residues in the CDR3. CDR1 and CDR2 (germline): DFQATT, SNEGSKA (reference sequence). Trimming left V 4 bases short and J 8 bases short, with 11 bases between. The CDR3 DNA is TGCAGTGCTACTACTCAACCAGGCTACACCTTC. Residues: CSATTQPGYTF.

This rearrangement joins TRBV29-1 to TRBJ1-1; D may be TRBD1 (6 bases). With 6 bases removed from V and 5 bases from J, the gap between germline ends came to 10 bases. This CDR3 region has 11 residues. Per germline, CDR1 SQVTM and CDR2 ANQGSEA. The CDR3 nucleotides read TGCAGCGTACACAGGGAAACTGAAGCTTTCTTT. Translation gives CSVHRETEAFF.